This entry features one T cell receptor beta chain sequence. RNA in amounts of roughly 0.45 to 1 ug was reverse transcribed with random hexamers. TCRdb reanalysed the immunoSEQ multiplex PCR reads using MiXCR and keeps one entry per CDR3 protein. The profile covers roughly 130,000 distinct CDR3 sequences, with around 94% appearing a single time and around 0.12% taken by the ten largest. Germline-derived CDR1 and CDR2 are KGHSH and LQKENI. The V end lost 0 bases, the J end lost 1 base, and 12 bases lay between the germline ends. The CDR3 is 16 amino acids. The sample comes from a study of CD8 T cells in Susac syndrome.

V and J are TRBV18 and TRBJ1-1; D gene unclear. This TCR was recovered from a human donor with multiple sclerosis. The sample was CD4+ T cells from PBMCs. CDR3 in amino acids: CASSPPGVRRNTEAFF. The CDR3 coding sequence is TGTGCCAGCTCACCACCGGGCGTGCGTAGGAACACTGAAGCTTTCTTT.